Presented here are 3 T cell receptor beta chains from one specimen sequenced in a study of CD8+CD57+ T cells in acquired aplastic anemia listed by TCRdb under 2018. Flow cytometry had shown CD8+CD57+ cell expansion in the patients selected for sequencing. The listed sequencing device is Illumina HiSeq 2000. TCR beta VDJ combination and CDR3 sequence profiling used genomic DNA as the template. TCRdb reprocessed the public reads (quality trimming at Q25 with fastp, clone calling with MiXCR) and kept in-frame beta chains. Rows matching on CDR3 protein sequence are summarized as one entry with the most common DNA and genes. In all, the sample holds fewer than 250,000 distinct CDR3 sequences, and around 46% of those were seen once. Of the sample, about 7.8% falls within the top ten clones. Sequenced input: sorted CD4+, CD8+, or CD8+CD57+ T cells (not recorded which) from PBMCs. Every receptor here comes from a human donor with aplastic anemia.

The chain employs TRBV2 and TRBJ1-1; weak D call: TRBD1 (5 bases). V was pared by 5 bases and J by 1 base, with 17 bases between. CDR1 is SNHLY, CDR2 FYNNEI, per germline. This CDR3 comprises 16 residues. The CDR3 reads CASSTSIGHGNTEAFF. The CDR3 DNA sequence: TGTGCCAGCAGTACATCAATCGGACACGGGAACACTGAAGCTTTCTTT.

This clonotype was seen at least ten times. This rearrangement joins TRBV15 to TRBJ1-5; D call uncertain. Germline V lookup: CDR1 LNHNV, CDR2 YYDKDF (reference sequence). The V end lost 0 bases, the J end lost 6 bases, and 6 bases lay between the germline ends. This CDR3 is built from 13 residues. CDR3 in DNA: TGTGCCACCAGCAGAGATCGGGGTCAGCCCCAGCATTTT. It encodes CATSRDRGQPQHF.

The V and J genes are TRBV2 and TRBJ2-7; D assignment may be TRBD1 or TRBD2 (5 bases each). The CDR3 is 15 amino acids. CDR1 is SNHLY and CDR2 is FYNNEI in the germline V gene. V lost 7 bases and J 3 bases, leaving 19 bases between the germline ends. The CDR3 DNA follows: TGTGCCAGCATGAGGGGTAGAGGGATCGGCTACGAGCAGTACTTC. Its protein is CASMRGRGIGYEQYF.